Described below is a single TCR beta chain sequence and its context. The antigen it recognizes is unknown. The sample holds no much larger clone one base away, and base qualities are not on file. This sample is drawn from a study of T cells after yellow fever vaccination (dated by TCRdb to between 2018 and 2020). Background on the whole study: Libraries from fractions with low cell numbers were prepared with the SMART-Seq v4 Ultra Low Input RNA kit. Bulk TCR alpha and beta repertoires were sequenced longitudinally to track T-cell clones before and after primary and booster YFV17D yellow fever vaccination. Two healthy male donors, one aged 18 to 30 and one aged 30 to 40 years, made up the cohort. Blood was collected at multiple timepoints before and after primary and secondary immunization, and bulk PBMC replicates and cell subsets were isolated.

What the study reported, not specific to this receptor: A small share of clonotypes was detected in both CD4 and CD8 compartments, with the overlap likely arising from convergent recombination. FACS-sorted repertoires could contain abundant contaminating clonotypes from the bulk population, so computational filtering was required. Compared with the primary T-cell response, the secondary T-cell response was weaker but faster, peaking on day 5 rather than day 15. Most clones expanded after primary vaccination were re-detected after the booster (around 96% of CD4 and 88% of CD8), suggesting broad memory maintenance. Because the study included only a couple of donors, the extent to which the findings can be generalized is limited.

In light of the paper, this sample's treatment or condition label describes: live attenuated yellow fever vaccine strain. PBMCs were isolated from peripheral blood using a standard Ficoll-Paque protocol. Dynabeads CD4 and CD8 positive selection kits were used to isolate CD4 and CD8 T-cell fractions. TriZol was used to extract RNA from bulk PBMCs, CD4 and CD8 fractions, and dextramer-positive and dextramer-negative fractions. Sequencing relied on an Illumina NovaSeq 6000. TCR cDNA was made using 5'RACE template switching, a step that added a universal primer site and unique molecular identifiers. Priming of cDNA synthesis was performed from both the TCR alpha and TCR beta constant segments. Library amplification used two PCR steps, and the second PCR step added sample barcodes and sequencing adapters. Libraries were sequenced on Illumina HiSeq 2500 (2x100 bp) or NovaSeq (2x150 bp). As for how the authors treated the data: MIGEC handled demultiplexing of reads and collapsing into UMI consensus sequences, while MiXCR performed V(D)J alignment. Using edgeR on replicate PBMC samples, clonotypes were called vaccine-responding if FDR was below 0.01 and the log2 fold change was above 5 up to day 15. Bulk clonotypes were assigned CD4 or CD8 identity according to which sequenced CD4 or CD8 repertoire held them at higher abundance. The public sequencing data were trimmed at Q25 with fastp and processed into clonotypes with MiXCR by TCRdb, which kept only in-frame beta chains. Entries are consolidated by CDR3 protein sequence, retaining the most common genes and DNA. The V and J calls here are based on TCRdb, not the publication. In this sample the table shows 100,000 to 150,000 distinct CDR3 sequences, roughly 10% of which occur a single time. The top ten hold 40% of the sample.

Deletion took 5 bases off V and 2 bases off J, with a span of 12 bases between the germline ends. The CDR3 starts with the cysteine, ends with the phenylalanine, and has 14 residues. The only DNA kept is the CDR3, 42 bases in frame from the first base. Reading the germline V gene gives CDR1 SGHTA and CDR2 FQGNSA. The V gene is TRBV7-2 and the J gene is TRBJ2-5, and perhaps TRBD2 as D gene, on 6 matching bases. The sequencing used CD8+ T cells sorted from PBMCs, collected on the day of the yellow fever booster vaccination. This clonotype was obtained from a man aged 18 to 35 who received the YFV17D yellow fever vaccine. The CDR3 sequence is CASSAGLKQETQYF. Read as DNA, the sequence is TGTGCCAGCAGCGCCGGACTAAAGCAAGAGACCCAGTACTTC.